This T cell receptor beta chain was captured by sequencing in a study of human T cells and chemical hapten exposure. For the study at large: Doses of diphenylcyclopropenone went to the patients' scalps weekly throughout the approximately 25-week study.

Individual cDNA molecules had unique molecular identifiers attached to them by the library. TCRdb passed the RACE reads through MiXCR, listing each CDR3 protein once. The table has under 450,000 distinct CDR3 sequences, 4.8% seen once. The CDR3 is made up of 15 amino acids. Per germline, CDR1 MNHNS and CDR2 SASEGT. V shed 3 bases and J shed 5 bases, with 14 bases lying between them. This clonotype has a count of ten or more. Antigen: not known. Overall study results and limits: Patch test score showed a positive correlation with PT1 expanded TCR counts.

Stated time point: patch test 1, 2 weeks after DPC sensitization. The treatment is: therapeutic diphenylcyclopropenone sensitization with weekly scalp DPC. This material consisted of whole blood, taken in connection with sensitization to the hapten diphenylcyclopropenone (DPC). The TCR comes from a woman aged 45-65 years with alopecia areata. Some clones in this sample may be carry-over from other donors' samples. V gene TRBV6-1 combines with J gene TRBJ1-5; tentative D call: TRBD1 (6 bases). CDR3 protein: CASSEEDRLYQPQHF. In DNA form, the CDR3 reads TGTGCCAGCAGTGAGGAGGACAGACTATATCAGCCCCAGCATTTT.